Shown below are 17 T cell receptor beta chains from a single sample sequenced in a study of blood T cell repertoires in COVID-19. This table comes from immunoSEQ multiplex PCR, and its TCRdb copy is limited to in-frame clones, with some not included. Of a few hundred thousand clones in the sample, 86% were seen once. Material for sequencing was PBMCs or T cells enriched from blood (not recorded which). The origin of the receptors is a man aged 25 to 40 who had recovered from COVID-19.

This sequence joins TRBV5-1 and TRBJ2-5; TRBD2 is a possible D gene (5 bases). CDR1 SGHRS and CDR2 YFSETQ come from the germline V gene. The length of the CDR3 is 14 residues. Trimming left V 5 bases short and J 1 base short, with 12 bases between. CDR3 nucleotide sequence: TGCGCCAGCAGTAACCCACGGGGCCAAGAGACCCAGTACTTC. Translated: CASSNPRGQETQYF. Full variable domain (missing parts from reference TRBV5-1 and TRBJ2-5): KAGVTQTPRYLIKTRGQQVTLSCSPISGHRSVSWYQQTPGQGLQFLFEYFSETQRNKGNFPGRFSGRQFSNSRSEMNVSTLELGDSALYLCASSNPRGQETQYFGPGTRLLVL.

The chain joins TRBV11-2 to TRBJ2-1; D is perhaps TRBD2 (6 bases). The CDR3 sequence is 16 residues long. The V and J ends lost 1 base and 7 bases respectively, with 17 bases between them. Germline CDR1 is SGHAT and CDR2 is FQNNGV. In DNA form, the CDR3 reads TGTGCCAGCAGCTTAGTGGCGGGGTTTAGCCGAAATGAGCAGTTCTTC. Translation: CASSLVAGFSRNEQFF.

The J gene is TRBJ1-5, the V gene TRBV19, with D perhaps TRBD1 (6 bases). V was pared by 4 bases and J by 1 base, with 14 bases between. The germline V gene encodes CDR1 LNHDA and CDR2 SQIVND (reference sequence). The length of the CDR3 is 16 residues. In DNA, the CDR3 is TGTGCCAGTAGTACACGGACAGCGGGAAGCAATCAGCCCCAGCATTTT. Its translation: CASSTRTAGSNQPQHF.

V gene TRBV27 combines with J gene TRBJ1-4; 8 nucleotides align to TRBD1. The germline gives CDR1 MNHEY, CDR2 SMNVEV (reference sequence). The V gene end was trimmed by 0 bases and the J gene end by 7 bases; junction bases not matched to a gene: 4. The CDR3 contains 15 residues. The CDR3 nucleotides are TGTGCCAGCAGTTTATCGCAGGGGGCGGGTGAAAAACTGTTTTTT. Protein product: CASSLSQGAGEKLFF.

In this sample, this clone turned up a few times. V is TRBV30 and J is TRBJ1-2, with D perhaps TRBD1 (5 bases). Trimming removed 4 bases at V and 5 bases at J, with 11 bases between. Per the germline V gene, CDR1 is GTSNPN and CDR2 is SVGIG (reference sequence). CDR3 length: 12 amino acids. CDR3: CAWTKGRYGYTF. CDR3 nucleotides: TGTGCCTGGACAAAGGGGCGATATGGCTACACCTTC.

The CDR3, as DNA: TGTGCCAGCAGTACCCGGCGGCGAGTTCATACGAACACTGAAGCTTTCTTT. Its protein is CASSTRRRVHTNTEAFF. The V call is TRBV27, the J call TRBJ1-1, with unresolved D. This CDR3 has 17 amino acids. The germline gives CDR1 MNHEY, CDR2 SMNVEV (reference sequence). Trimming removed 5 bases from V and 1 base from J, with 20 bases in between.

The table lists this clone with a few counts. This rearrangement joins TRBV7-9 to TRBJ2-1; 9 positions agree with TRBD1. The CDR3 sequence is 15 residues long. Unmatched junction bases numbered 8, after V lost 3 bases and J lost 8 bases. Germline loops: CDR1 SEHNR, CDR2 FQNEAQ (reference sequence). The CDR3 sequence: CASSFLDRGGDEQFF. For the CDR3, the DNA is TGTGCCAGCAGCTTCCTGGACAGGGGAGGAGATGAGCAGTTCTTC.

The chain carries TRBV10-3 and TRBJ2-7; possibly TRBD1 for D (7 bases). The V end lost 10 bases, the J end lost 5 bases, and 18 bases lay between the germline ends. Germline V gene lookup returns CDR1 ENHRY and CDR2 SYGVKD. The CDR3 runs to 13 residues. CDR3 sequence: CATQGGSLDEQYF. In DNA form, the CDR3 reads TGTGCCACCCAGGGGGGTAGTCTCGACGAGCAGTACTTC.

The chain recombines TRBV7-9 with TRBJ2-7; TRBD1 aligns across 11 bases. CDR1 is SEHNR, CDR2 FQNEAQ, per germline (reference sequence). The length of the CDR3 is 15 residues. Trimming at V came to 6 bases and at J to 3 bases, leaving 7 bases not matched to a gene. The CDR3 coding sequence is TGTGCCAGCAGTCCCACCGGGACAGGGGGCTACGAGCAGTACTTC. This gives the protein CASSPTGTGGYEQYF.

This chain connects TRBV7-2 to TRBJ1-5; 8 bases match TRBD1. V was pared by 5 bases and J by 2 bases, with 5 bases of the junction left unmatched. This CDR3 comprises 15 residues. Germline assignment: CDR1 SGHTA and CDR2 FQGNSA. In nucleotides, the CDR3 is TGTGCCAGCAGCAGACGGACAGGGCGCAATCAGCCCCAGCATTTT. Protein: CASSRRTGRNQPQHF.

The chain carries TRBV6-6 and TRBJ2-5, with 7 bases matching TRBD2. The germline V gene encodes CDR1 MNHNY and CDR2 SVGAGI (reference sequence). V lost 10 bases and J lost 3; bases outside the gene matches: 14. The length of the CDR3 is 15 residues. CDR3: CATNMGGAGKETQYF. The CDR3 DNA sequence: TGTGCCACCAACATGGGGGGAGCGGGGAAAGAGACCCAGTACTTC.

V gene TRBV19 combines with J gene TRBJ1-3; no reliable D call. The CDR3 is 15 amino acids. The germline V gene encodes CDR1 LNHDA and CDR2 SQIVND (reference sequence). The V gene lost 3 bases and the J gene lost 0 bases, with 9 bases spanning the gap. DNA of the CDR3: TGTGCCAGTAGTATTGATCGGAGCTCTGGAAACACCATATATTTT. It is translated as CASSIDRSSGNTIYF.

In nucleotides, the CDR3 is TGTGCCAGCATGCCGGGACAGGGGATCTATGGCTACACCTTC. Its translation is CASMPGQGIYGYTF. The chain combines TRBV4-2 with TRBJ1-2; 10 nucleotides align to TRBD1. CDR3 size: 14 residues. CDR1 is LGHNA and CDR2 is YNFKEQ in the germline V gene. Trimming took 7 bases from V and 4 from J; bases not matched to a gene: 6.

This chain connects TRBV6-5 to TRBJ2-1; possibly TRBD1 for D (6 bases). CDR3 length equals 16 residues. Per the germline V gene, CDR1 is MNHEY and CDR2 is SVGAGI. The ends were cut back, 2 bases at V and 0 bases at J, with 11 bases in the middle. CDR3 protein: CASSYGGPSSYNEQFF. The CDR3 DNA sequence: TGTGCCAGCAGTTACGGGGGCCCTAGCTCCTACAATGAGCAGTTCTTC.

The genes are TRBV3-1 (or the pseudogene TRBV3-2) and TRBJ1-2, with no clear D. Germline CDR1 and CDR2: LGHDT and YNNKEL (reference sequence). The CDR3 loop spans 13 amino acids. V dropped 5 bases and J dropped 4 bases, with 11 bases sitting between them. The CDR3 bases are TGTGCCAGCAGCTCGCTTCTCAGCTATGGCTACACCTTC. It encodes CASSSLLSYGYTF.

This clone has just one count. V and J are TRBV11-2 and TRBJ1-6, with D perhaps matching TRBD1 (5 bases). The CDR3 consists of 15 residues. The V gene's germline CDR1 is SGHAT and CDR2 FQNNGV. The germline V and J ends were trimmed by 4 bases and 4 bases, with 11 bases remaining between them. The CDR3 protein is CASSSAAGYNSPLHF. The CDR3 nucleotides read TGTGCCAGCAGCTCCGCAGCAGGGTATAATTCACCCCTCCACTTT.

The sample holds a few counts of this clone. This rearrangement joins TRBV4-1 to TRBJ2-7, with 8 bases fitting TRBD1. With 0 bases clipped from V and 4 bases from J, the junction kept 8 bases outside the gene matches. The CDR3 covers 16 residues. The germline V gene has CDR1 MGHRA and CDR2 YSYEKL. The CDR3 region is CASSQDLGRGLYEQYF. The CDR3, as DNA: TGCGCCAGCAGCCAAGATCTGGGCAGGGGGCTATACGAGCAGTACTTC.